This T cell receptor (beta chain) came from a study of siplizumab effects on memory and regulatory T cells. The study assayed 75,000 to 100,000 TCR templates per sample. Measured with immunoSEQ multiplex PCR; TCRdb has only the in-frame clones, and not every one. Among 100,000 or so clones listed, 90% to 95% were seen once. V lost 0 bases, J lost 4 bases, and 3 bases stayed unmatched. From germline, CDR1 is MNHEY and CDR2 SVGAGI. This CDR3 region has 14 residues. The sequence was collected from a human donor in good health. The sequenced sample consisted of CD4+ T cells sorted from blood. The V and J genes are TRBV6-5 and TRBJ2-7, with TRBD2 matching over 7 bases. The chain's CDR3 is CASSYSWGGYEQYF. As DNA, the CDR3 is TGTGCCAGCAGTTACTCGTGGGGGGGTTACGAGCAGTACTTC.